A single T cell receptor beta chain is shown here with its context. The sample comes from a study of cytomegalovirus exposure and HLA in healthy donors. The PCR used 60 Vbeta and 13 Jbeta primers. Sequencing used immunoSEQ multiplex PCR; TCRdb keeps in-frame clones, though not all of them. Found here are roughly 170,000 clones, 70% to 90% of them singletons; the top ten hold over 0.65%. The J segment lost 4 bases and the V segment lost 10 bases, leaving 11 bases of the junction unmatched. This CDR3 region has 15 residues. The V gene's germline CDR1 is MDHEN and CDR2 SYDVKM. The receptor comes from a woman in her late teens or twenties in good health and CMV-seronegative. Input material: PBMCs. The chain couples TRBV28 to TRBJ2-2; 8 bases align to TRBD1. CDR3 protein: CATQGALRATGELFF. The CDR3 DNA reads TGTGCCACGCAGGGGGCCCTTCGGGCCACCGGGGAGCTGTTTTTT. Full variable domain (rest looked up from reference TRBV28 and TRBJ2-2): DVKVTQSSRYLVKRTGEKVFLECVQDMDHENMFWYRQDPGLGLRLIYFSYDVKMKEKGDIPEGYSVSREKKERFSLILESASTNQTSMYLCATQGALRATGELFFGEGSRLTVL.